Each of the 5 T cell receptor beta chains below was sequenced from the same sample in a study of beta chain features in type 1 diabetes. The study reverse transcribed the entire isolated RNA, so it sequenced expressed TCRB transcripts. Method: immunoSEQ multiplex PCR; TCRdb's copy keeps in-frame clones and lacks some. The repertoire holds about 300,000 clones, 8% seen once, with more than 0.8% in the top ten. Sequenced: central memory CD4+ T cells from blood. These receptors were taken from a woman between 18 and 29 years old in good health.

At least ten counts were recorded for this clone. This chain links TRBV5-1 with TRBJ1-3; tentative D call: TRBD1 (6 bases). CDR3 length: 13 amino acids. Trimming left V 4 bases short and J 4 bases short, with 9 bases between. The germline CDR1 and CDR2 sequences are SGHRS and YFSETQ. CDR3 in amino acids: CASSRTAGNTIYF. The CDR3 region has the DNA TGCGCCAGCAGCAGGACAGCCGGAAACACCATATATTTT.

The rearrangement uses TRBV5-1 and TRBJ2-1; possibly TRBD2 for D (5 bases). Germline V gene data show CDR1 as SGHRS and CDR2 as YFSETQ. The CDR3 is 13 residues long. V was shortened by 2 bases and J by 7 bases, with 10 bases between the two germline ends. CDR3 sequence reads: CASSLMDWNEQFF. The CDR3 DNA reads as TGCGCCAGCAGCTTAATGGACTGGAATGAGCAGTTCTTC.

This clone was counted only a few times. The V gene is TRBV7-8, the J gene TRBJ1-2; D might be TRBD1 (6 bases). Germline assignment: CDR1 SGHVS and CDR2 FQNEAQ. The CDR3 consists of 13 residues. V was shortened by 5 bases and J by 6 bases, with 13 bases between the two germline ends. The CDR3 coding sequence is TGTGCCAGCAGCCTCCGCAGGGGCGATGGCTACACCTTC. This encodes CASSLRRGDGYTF.

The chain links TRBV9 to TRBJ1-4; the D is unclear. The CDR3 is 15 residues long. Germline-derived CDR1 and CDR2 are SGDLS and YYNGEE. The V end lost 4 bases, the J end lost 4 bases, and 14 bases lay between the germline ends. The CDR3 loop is CASSPTGGSNEKLFF. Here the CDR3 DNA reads TGTGCCAGCAGCCCGACCGGTGGCAGTAATGAAAAACTGTTTTTT.

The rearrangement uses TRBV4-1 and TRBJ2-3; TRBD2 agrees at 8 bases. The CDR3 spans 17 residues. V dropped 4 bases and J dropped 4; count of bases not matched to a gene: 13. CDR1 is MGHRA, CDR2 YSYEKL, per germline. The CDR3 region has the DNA TGCGCCAGCAGCCCTTCGACGAGCGGGGGCAGAGCAGATACGCAGTATTTT. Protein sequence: CASSPSTSGGRADTQYF.